The 8 T cell receptor beta chains below come from one sample, sequenced in a study of control samples from healthy donors and cancer patients (dated by TCRdb to the early 2020s). Library generation was performed with the immunoSEQ multiplex PCR assay. Not all clones reach the TCRdb copy of this immuneACCESS table, which keeps in-frame sequences only. Checked studies attribute under half of the gap to unresolved V genes and leave the rest unexplained. The table for this sample lists about 26,000 clones; around 86% of them were counted only once. The ten most abundant clones make up about 23% of the sample. The specimen was PBMCs. The receptors were gathered from a man in his sixties with colorectal cancer.

This chain links TRBV3-1 (or the pseudogene TRBV3-2) with TRBJ2-2; D gene unclear. Deletions cut 4 bases from V and 4 bases from J, with 10 bases between. From germline, CDR1 is LGHDT and CDR2 YNNKEL (reference sequence). This CDR3 region has 14 residues. Here the CDR3 reads CASSPSFATGELFF. In DNA, the CDR3 is TGTGCCAGCAGCCCCTCATTCGCCACCGGGGAGCTGTTTTTT.

V usage is TRBV4-3 and J usage is TRBJ1-1; D may be TRBD1 (6 bases). V lost 1 base, J lost 1 base, and 7 bases lay in between. CDR1 and CDR2 from the germline V gene are LGHNA and YSLEER. CDR3 size: 14 residues. CDR3 in amino acids: CASSQVQGNTEAFF. CDR3 nucleotide sequence: TGCGCCAGCAGCCAAGTACAGGGGAACACTGAAGCTTTCTTT.

The chain joins TRBV6-5 to TRBJ1-3, with a weak D call TRBD1 (5 bases). Trimming removed 2 bases at V and 3 bases at J, with 8 bases between. Germline assignment: CDR1 MNHEY and CDR2 SVGAGI. CDR3 length equals 14 residues. The chain's CDR3 is CASSYGGDGNTIYF. CDR3 nucleotides: TGTGCCAGCAGTTACGGGGGGGATGGAAACACCATATATTTT.

In its sample, this clone was seen a few times. The chain has TRBV2 and TRBJ1-1; D call uncertain. This CDR3 spans 13 amino acids. Germline lookup yields CDR1 SNHLY and CDR2 FYNNEI. The germline V and J ends were trimmed by 7 bases and 8 bases, with 17 bases remaining between them. The DNA for the CDR3 is TGTGCCAGCAATGACCGGATGGGCTCGGAAGCTTTCTTT. It encodes CASNDRMGSEAFF.

The CDR3 here is CASSPGATFTDTQYF. CDR3 in DNA: TGTGCCAGCAGCCCTGGTGCTACCTTCACAGATACGCAGTATTTT. V and J are TRBV9 and TRBJ2-3, with D uncertain. CDR3 length: 15 amino acids. The V and J ends lost 4 bases and 2 bases respectively, with 14 bases between them. Germline V lookup: CDR1 SGDLS, CDR2 YYNGEE.

The rearrangement links TRBV2 to TRBJ1-1, with no clear D. Trimming took 6 bases from V and 7 from J, leaving 18 bases between them. Looked up from germline, CDR1 is SNHLY and CDR2 is FYNNEI. CDR3 size: 14 residues. Here the CDR3 DNA reads TGTGCCAGCAGAAGGGCAGGAGGAGGTGATGAAGCTTTCTTT. Its protein product is CASRRAGGGDEAFF.

The chain couples TRBV27 to TRBJ2-1, with unresolved D. Trimming pared 7 bases from V and 5 bases from J, leaving 21 bases between. Germline V CDR1 and CDR2: MNHEY, SMNVEV (reference sequence). The CDR3 has 16 amino acids. The CDR3 here is CASTLPRATLHNEQFF. DNA for the CDR3: TGTGCCAGCACCCTCCCCCGGGCTACCTTACACAATGAGCAGTTCTTC.

This chain connects TRBV12-5 to TRBJ2-7; D remains unclear. The CDR3 is 11 amino acids. Per germline, CDR1 LGHNT and CDR2 FRNRAP. Trimming shortened V by 0 bases and J by 4 bases, and 1 base separated the two germline ends. The DNA for the CDR3 is TGTGCTAGTGGTTTGGTATACGAGCAGTACTTC. Amino acids: CASGLVYEQYF.